Shown below are 29 T cell receptor beta chains from a single sample sequenced in a study of cytotoxic CD8 clonotypes in ibrutinib-treated CLL. TCRdb's copy holds only in-frame clones and misses some; the assay was immunoSEQ multiplex PCR. This table has 110,000 or so clones, approximately 58% appearing once. The material was PBMCs, obtained after 24 months of ibrutinib treatment. All receptors come from a human donor with chronic lymphocytic leukemia.

The V gene is TRBV6-4, the J gene TRBJ2-1; D is ambiguous. This CDR3 comprises 13 residues. The germline CDR1 and CDR2 sequences are MRHNA and SNTAGT. Between the trimmed V and J ends, which lost 3 bases and 1 base, there was a span of 4 bases. The CDR3 DNA reads TGTGCCAGCAGTGAGGGGTCCTACAATGAGCAGTTCTTC. Translating gives CASSEGSYNEQFF.

The V gene is TRBV7-2, the J gene TRBJ1-1; possible D gene TRBD1, 6 bases. V shed 6 bases and J shed 1 base, with 12 bases lying between them. CDR3 length: 14 amino acids. Germline-derived CDR1 and CDR2 are SGHTA and FQGNSA. The CDR3 sequence is CASRLGQTNTEAFF. DNA for the CDR3: TGTGCCAGCAGACTAGGACAGACGAACACTGAAGCTTTCTTT.

The chain combines TRBV11-2 with TRBJ1-1; possible D gene TRBD1, 5 bases. Trimming pared 2 bases from V and 3 bases from J, leaving 13 bases between. The germline V gene has CDR1 SGHAT and CDR2 FQNNGV. The CDR3 spans 15 residues. The CDR3 spells CASSLSARADTEAFF. The CDR3 DNA sequence: TGTGCCAGCAGCTTATCGGCCAGGGCGGACACTGAAGCTTTCTTT.

This clone has just a few counts. V usage is TRBV6-1 and J usage is TRBJ1-5; 9 bases line up with TRBD1. V shed 4 bases, J shed 2 bases, and the junction held 6 bases outside the gene matches. This CDR3 comprises 16 residues. In germline, CDR1 is MNHNS, CDR2 SASEGT. CDR3 protein: CASSGRTGDGNQPQHF. CDR3 DNA sequence: TGTGCCAGCAGTGGCCGGACAGGGGACGGCAATCAGCCCCAGCATTTT.

This clone turned up a few times. One end of the junction varies from germline; a read error may be responsible. The V gene is TRBV2, the J gene TRBJ1-2, with 9 bases matching TRBD1. Germline CDR1 and CDR2: SNHLY and FYNNEI. The CDR3 is 18 residues long. CDR3 residues: CASSVQLQGARSYYGYTF. For the CDR3, the DNA is TGTGCCAGCAGTGTTCAGTTACAGGGGGCGCGTAGTTACTACGGCTACACCTTC. Combining the CDR3 with reference TRBV2 and TRBJ1-2 gives the whole variable domain EPEVTQTPSHQVTQMGQEVILRCVPISNHLYFYWYRQILGQKVEFLVSFYNNEISEKSEIFDDQFSVERPDGSNFTLKIRSTKLEDSAMYFCASSVQLQGARSYYGYTFGSGTRLTVV.

V usage is TRBV6-6 and J usage is TRBJ1-1, with TRBD1 matching over 9 bases. This CDR3 is 14 amino acids long. CDR1 is MNHNY and CDR2 is SVGAGI in the germline V gene (reference sequence). V was clipped by 6 bases and J by 4 bases; unmatched bases: 6. CDR3: CASRGTGKGTEAFF. CDR3 sequence (DNA): TGTGCCAGCAGGGGGACAGGGAAGGGCACTGAAGCTTTCTTT.

The J gene is TRBJ1-3, the V gene TRBV9; D is possibly TRBD1 (5 bases). CDR3 length: 15 amino acids. Per germline, CDR1 SGDLS and CDR2 YYNGEE. The V end was cut by 3 bases, the J end by 1 base, with 11 bases between. In nucleotides, the CDR3 is TGTGCCAGCAGCGCCCACACAGGATCTGGAAACACCATATATTTT. Its translation: CASSAHTGSGNTIYF.

The V gene is TRBV7-2, the J gene TRBJ2-7; a weak D match, TRBD2 (6 bases). Trimming took off 6 bases at V and 8 bases at J, with 14 bases between the two ends. The CDR3 consists of 12 residues. The germline V gene encodes CDR1 SGHTA and CDR2 FQGNSA. CDR3 sequence reads: CASSFGLLQQYF. As DNA, the CDR3 is TGTGCCAGCAGTTTCGGACTACTCCAGCAGTACTTC.

V gene TRBV6-6 combines with J gene TRBJ1-5; D remains ambiguous. The CDR3 sequence is 13 residues long. Germline V lookup: CDR1 MNHNY, CDR2 SVGAGI (reference sequence). The V gene lost 7 bases and the J gene lost 7 bases, with 14 bases spanning the gap. DNA of the CDR3: TGTGCCAGCAATGGGTGGGGAGACCAGCCCCAGCATTTT. Translating gives CASNGWGDQPQHF.

This chain links TRBV7-2 with TRBJ2-7; 10 bases are a match to TRBD2. This CDR3 is built from 17 residues. V was pared by 1 base and J by 6 bases, with 12 bases of the junction left unmatched. Germline CDR1 SGHTA, CDR2 FQGNSA. The CDR3 coding sequence is TGTGCCAGCAGCTTAGTGGGCACGACTAGCGGGTTGGGCGAGCAGTACTTC. Translated, it gives CASSLVGTTSGLGEQYF.

This clone was picked up a small number of times. This rearrangement joins TRBV30 to TRBJ1-5; TRBD1 is a possible D gene (5 bases). The CDR3 runs 15 residues. The germline CDR1 and CDR2 sequences are GTSNPN and SVGIG (reference sequence). V was cut by 0 bases and J by 2 bases, with 11 bases left in between. CDR3 coding DNA: TGTGCCTGGAGTGTACAGGCAAGAGGCAATCAGCCCCAGCATTTT. Protein sequence: CAWSVQARGNQPQHF.

The chain is built from TRBV28 and TRBJ1-6; D gene uncertain. This CDR3 is built from 14 residues. Trimming pared 5 bases from V and 0 bases from J, leaving 5 bases between. The germline V gene has CDR1 MDHEN and CDR2 SYDVKM. CDR3 loop: CASSKSSYNSPLHF. In nucleotides, the CDR3 is TGTGCCAGCAGTAAGAGCTCCTATAATTCACCCCTCCACTTT.

This clone came up a few times. The gene calls are TRBV28 and TRBJ2-7, with 7 bases lining up with TRBD1. Per germline, CDR1 MDHEN and CDR2 SYDVKM. The CDR3 extends over 14 amino acids. Losses at the gene ends were 8 bases for V and 3 bases for J; bases not matched to a gene: 10. The DNA of the CDR3 is TGTGCCAGCGTCTCTACAGGGGACGACTACGAGCAGTACTTC. Residues: CASVSTGDDYEQYF.

This chain uses TRBV18 with TRBJ2-7, with TRBD1 as a possible D gene (5 bases). The CDR3 is made up of 16 amino acids. V was clipped by 0 bases and J by 3 bases, with 15 bases between them. The germline gives CDR1 KGHSH, CDR2 LQKENI. CDR3 nucleotides: TGTGCCAGCTCACCACCAGTGGGTACAGGCCACTACGAGCAGTACTTC. Its translation: CASSPPVGTGHYEQYF.

V and J are TRBV30 and TRBJ1-3, with no clear D. Trimming cost V 0 bases and J 0 bases, with 9 bases left between them. The CDR3 runs to 15 residues. Germline lookup yields CDR1 GTSNPN and CDR2 SVGIG (reference sequence). CDR3 bases: TGTGCCTGGAGTGTACGGGGATACTCTGGAAACACCATATATTTT. Protein product: CAWSVRGYSGNTIYF.

This clone was seen only once. The J gene is TRBJ2-6, the V gene TRBV6-6, with 7 nucleotides matching TRBD1. Germline V gene lookup returns CDR1 MNHNY and CDR2 SVGAGI (reference sequence). V was clipped by 2 bases and J by 4 bases; unmatched bases: 5. This CDR3 spans 16 amino acids. The CDR3 loop reads CASSYETGTGANVLTF. The CDR3 nucleotides are TGTGCCAGCAGTTACGAGACAGGGACCGGGGCCAACGTCCTGACTTTC.

V is TRBV5-1 and J is TRBJ1-1; no firm D call. The CDR3 totals 16 residues. V lost 2 bases and J 1 base, leaving 15 bases between the germline ends. Germline assignment: CDR1 SGHRS and CDR2 YFSETQ. As DNA, the CDR3 is TGCGCCAGCAGCTTCAAGGGTGCAGAGGAGAACACTGAAGCTTTCTTT. This sequence encodes CASSFKGAEENTEAFF.

The rearrangement links TRBV29-1 to TRBJ2-5; perhaps D is TRBD1 or TRBD2 (5 bases each). Germline loops: CDR1 SQVTM, CDR2 ANQGSEA. The CDR3 runs to 11 residues. V lost 7 bases, J lost 5 bases, and 11 bases lay in between. The CDR3 region has the DNA TGCAGCGCCGGGGCAGGGGAGACCCAGTACTTC. Translated, it gives CSAGAGETQYF.

The chain couples TRBV6-6 to TRBJ1-4; tentative D call: TRBD1 (6 bases). The CDR3 sequence is 15 residues long. Germline V lookup: CDR1 MNHNY, CDR2 SVGAGI (reference sequence). V was trimmed by 6 bases and J by 7 bases, leaving 18 bases between them. The CDR3, as DNA: TGTGCCAGCAGCGTACCGCAGGGAGGGGGTGAAAAACTGTTTTTT. Amino acids: CASSVPQGGGEKLFF.

This clone was picked up a small number of times. The V call is TRBV6-5, the J call TRBJ1-2, with a possible D match to TRBD1 (6 bases). Trimming stripped 2 bases from V and 1 base from J, with 14 bases between. The length of the CDR3 is 16 residues. From germline, CDR1 is MNHEY and CDR2 SVGAGI. CDR3 protein: CASSYRPSGVNYGYTF. The CDR3 bases are TGTGCCAGCAGTTACCGACCTTCAGGGGTTAACTATGGCTACACCTTC.

The genes are TRBV6-6 and TRBJ1-3; no definite D call. CDR3 length equals 15 residues. Trimming shortened V by 0 bases and J by 1 base, and 7 bases separated the two germline ends. Germline V lookup: CDR1 MNHNY, CDR2 SVGAGI (reference sequence). This CDR3 is CASSYSEDSGNTIYF. The DNA for the CDR3 is TGTGCCAGCAGTTACTCGGAGGATTCTGGAAACACCATATATTTT.

This clone was seen a single time. This chain links TRBV5-1 with TRBJ1-2; 9 nucleotides agree with TRBD1. Trimming cost V 2 bases and J 0 bases; bases outside gene matches: 2. CDR3 length: 15 amino acids. Germline assignment: CDR1 SGHRS and CDR2 YFSETQ. This chain's CDR3 is CASSLWDRANYGYTF. CDR3 DNA sequence: TGCGCCAGCAGCTTATGGGACAGGGCTAACTATGGCTACACCTTC.

On this clone itself: This could be a read error, since a much larger clone is one nucleotide away. This specimen includes other DNA sequences encoding the same CDR3. The chain joins TRBV27 to TRBJ2-7, with TRBD1 matching 8 bases. The CDR3 contains 16 residues. J lost 4 bases, V lost 5 bases, and 13 bases had no gene match. CDR1 and CDR2 from the germline V gene are MNHEY and SMNVEV (reference sequence). The CDR3 nucleotides are TGTGCCAGCAGTCCTCATGAGGCAGGGGGCGGGTACGAGCAGTACTTC. This codes for CASSPHEAGGGYEQYF.

V usage is TRBV28 and J usage is TRBJ1-1; no firm D call. CDR1 is MDHEN, CDR2 SYDVKM, per germline. The CDR3 totals 13 residues. Deletions cut 4 bases from V and 4 bases from J, with 10 bases between. Here the CDR3 DNA reads TGTGCCAGCAGTTCCCCTCTTGGCACTGAAGCTTTCTTT. This translates into CASSSPLGTEAFF.

The genes are TRBV5-4 and TRBJ2-2; TRBD2 might be the D (5 bases). Germline CDR1 and CDR2: SGHNT and YYREEE (reference sequence). There are 12 residues in the CDR3. With 4 bases removed from V and 8 bases from J, the gap between germline ends came to 9 bases. As DNA, the CDR3 is TGTGCCAGCAGCCAGCGGCAAGGGGAGCTGTTTTTT. Its protein is CASSQRQGELFF.

The V and J genes are TRBV5-1 and TRBJ2-3; 12 bases agree with TRBD1. The CDR3 length is 16 residues. With V trimmed by 4 bases and J by 3 bases, 6 bases remained unmatched. In germline, CDR1 is SGHRS, CDR2 YFSETQ. For the CDR3, the DNA is TGCGCCAGCAGCCGCGGGGACAGGGGGCCTACAGATACGCAGTATTTT. It codes for CASSRGDRGPTDTQYF.

In its sample, this clone was seen a few times. The V and J genes are TRBV6-1 and TRBJ1-6; possible D gene TRBD1, 6 bases. This CDR3 region has 13 residues. CDR1 MNHNS and CDR2 SASEGT come from the germline V gene. Trimming pared 4 bases from V and 10 bases from J, leaving 11 bases between. This CDR3 reads CASSVGAKSPLHF. Written as DNA, the CDR3 is TGTGCCAGCAGTGTGGGGGCTAAATCACCCCTCCACTTT.

This clone was observed a handful of times. The V gene is TRBV25-1, the J gene TRBJ1-2, with 9 bases that match TRBD1. V lost 6 bases and J lost 3; bases outside the gene matches: 2. The length of the CDR3 is 13 residues. CDR1 and CDR2 (germline): MGHDK, SYGVNS. The CDR3 loop is CASRRQGDYGYTF. The DNA for the CDR3 is TGTGCCAGCAGAAGACAGGGGGACTATGGCTACACCTTC.

The genes are TRBV30 and TRBJ1-2; a weak D match, TRBD1 (6 bases). The V end was cut by 3 bases, the J end by 4 bases, with 21 bases between. The germline V gene encodes CDR1 GTSNPN and CDR2 SVGIG (reference sequence). The CDR3 totals 16 residues. The CDR3 region has the DNA TGTGCCTGGAGCGACATTGCCTGGGGGGCAGGCTATGGCTACACCTTC. Translation: CAWSDIAWGAGYGYTF.